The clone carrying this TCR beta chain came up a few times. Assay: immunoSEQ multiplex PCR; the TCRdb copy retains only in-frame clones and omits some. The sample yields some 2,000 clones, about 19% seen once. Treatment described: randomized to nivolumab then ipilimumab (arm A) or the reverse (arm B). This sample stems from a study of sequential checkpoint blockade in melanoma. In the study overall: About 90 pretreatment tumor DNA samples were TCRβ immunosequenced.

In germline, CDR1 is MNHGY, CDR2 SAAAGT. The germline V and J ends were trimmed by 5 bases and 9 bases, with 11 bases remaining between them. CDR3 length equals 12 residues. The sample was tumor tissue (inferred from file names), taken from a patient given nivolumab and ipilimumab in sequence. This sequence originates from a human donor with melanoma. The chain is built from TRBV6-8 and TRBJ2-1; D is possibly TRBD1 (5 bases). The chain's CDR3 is CASSVQAVEQFF. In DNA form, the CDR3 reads TGTGCCAGCAGTGTACAGGCAGTTGAGCAGTTCTTC.